One and the same sample provided the 5 T cell receptor beta chains below, sequenced in a study of beta chain features in type 1 diabetes. These receptors have no identified antigens. Expressed TCRB transcripts were sequenced because the entire RNA isolate underwent reverse transcription. The data were produced by immunoSEQ multiplex PCR, yet TCRdb's version contains in-frame clones alone and is incomplete. The sample records roughly 130,000 clones, roughly 15% being singletons. General study points: Shortening that was moderate but significant affected the TCRB CDR3s of Type 1 diabetes patients in all four CD4+ subsets.

The sequencing sample was made of central memory CD4+ T cells from blood. These TCRs come from a man aged 25-45 years with type 1 diabetes.

This clone was detected many times. The chain is built from TRBV23-1 and TRBJ2-1, with TRBD1 matching 8 bases. TRBV23-1 is classed as an ORF, of uncertain function. With 2 bases clipped from V and 8 bases from J, the junction kept 8 bases outside the gene matches. The CDR3 is made up of 15 amino acids. This CDR3 reads CASSQSDRGTDEQFF. DNA of the CDR3: TGCGCCAGCAGTCAAAGCGACAGGGGAACTGATGAGCAGTTCTTC.

This rearrangement joins TRBV19 to TRBJ2-7; D possibly corresponds to TRBD2 (6 bases). The CDR3 length is 14 residues. With 7 bases removed from V and 6 bases from J, the gap between germline ends came to 19 bases. The V gene's germline CDR1 is LNHDA and CDR2 SQIVND (reference sequence). CDR3 in DNA: TGTGCCAGTACCACTCCCGGGGGAGTCGGCGAGCAGTACTTC. Translated: CASTTPGGVGEQYF.

This clone showed up just once. The rearrangement uses TRBV5-1 and TRBJ2-3; no clear D. This CDR3 is 15 amino acids long. Trimming took off 0 bases at V and 1 base at J, with 9 bases between the two ends. Per the germline V gene, CDR1 is SGHRS and CDR2 is YFSETQ. The CDR3 coding sequence is TGCGCCAGCAGCTTGGGGACGGATGGCACAGATACGCAGTATTTT. Protein sequence: CASSLGTDGTDTQYF.

This clone came up a few times. CDR3 DNA sequence: TGCGCCAGCAGCCCCGGGACCCGCTTGGGGACAGATACGCAGTATTTT. Encoded protein: CASSPGTRLGTDTQYF. This chain links TRBV5-1 with TRBJ2-3, with D possibly called TRBD1 or TRBD2 (5 bases each). V lost 4 bases and J lost 3, with 18 bases in between. The CDR3 is 16 residues long. Germline values: CDR1 SGHRS, CDR2 YFSETQ.

This chain joins TRBV4-2 and TRBJ2-5; 8 bases agree with TRBD2. After removal of 1 base from V and 5 bases from J, the junction contained 9 bases not matched to a gene. From germline, CDR1 is LGHNA and CDR2 YNFKEQ. The CDR3 loop spans 16 amino acids. Here the CDR3 reads CASSQGNGGAKETQYF. The CDR3 DNA reads TGTGCCAGCAGCCAAGGCAACGGGGGGGCAAAGGAGACCCAGTACTTC.